This TCR beta chain emerged from a study of blood T cell repertoires in COVID-19. How the authors handled the data: Reference gene primer amplification gave estimated nucleated cell counts. The repertoire was sequenced with immunoSEQ multiplex PCR; TCRdb's copy has only in-frame clones and lacks some. V, J and clone size derive from that table, while D and trimming were established from the DNA sequence. This sample carries a few hundred thousand clones, roughly nine tenths of them seen once, and the ten largest clones take approximately 5%. Sequenced: peripheral blood. The TCR originated in a woman aged 35 to 49 who had recovered from COVID-19.

CDR3 in amino acids: CASSSTSVRDIQYF. CDR3 sequence (DNA): TGTGCCAGCAGCAGTACTAGCGTGAGGGACATTCAGTACTTC. V is TRBV7-9 and J is TRBJ2-4, with 7 bases aligning to TRBD2. Germline loops: CDR1 SEHNR, CDR2 FQNEAQ (reference sequence). V was pared by 5 bases and J by 8 bases, with 9 bases of the junction left unmatched. The CDR3 sequence is 14 residues long.